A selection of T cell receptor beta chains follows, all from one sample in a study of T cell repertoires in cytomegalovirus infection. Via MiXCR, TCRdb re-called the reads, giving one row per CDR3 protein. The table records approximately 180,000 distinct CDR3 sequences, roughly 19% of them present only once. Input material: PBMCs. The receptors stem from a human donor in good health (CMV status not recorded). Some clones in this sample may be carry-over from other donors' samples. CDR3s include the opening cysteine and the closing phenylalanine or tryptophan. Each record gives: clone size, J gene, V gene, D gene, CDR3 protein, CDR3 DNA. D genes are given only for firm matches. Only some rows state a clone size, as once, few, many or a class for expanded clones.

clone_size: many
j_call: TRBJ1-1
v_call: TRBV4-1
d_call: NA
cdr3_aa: CASSQVQGTTEAFF
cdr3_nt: TGCGCCAGCAGCCAAGTCCAGGGAACCACTGAAGCTTTCTTT

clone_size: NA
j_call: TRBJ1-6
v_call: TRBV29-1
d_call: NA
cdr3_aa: CSDTGKVLALHF
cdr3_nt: TGCAGCGATACCGGGAAAGTCCTCGCCCTCCACTTT

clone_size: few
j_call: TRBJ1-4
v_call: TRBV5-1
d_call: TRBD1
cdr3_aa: CASSSDRVEEKLFF
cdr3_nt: TGCGCCAGCAGCTCGGACAGGGTGGAGGAAAAACTGTTTTTT

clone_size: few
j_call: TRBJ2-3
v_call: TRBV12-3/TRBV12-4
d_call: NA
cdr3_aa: CASRRTDTQYF
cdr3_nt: TGTGCCAGCAGGAGGACAGATACGCAGTATTTT

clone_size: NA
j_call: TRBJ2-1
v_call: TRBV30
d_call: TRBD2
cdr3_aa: CAWKTLAGELVF
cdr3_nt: TGTGCCTGGAAGACACTAGCGGGAGAATTGGTCTTC

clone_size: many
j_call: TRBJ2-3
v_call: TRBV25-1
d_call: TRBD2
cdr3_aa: CASSMTGGRGADTQYF
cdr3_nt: TGTGCCAGCAGTATGACCGGCGGGAGAGGGGCAGATACGCAGTATTTT

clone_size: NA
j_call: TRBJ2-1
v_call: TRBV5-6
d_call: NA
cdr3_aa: CASSLEQYNEQFF
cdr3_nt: TGTGCCAGCAGCCTCGAACAGTACAATGAGCAGTTCTTC

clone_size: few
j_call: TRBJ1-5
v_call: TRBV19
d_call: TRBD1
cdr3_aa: CATRSGTGNQPQHF
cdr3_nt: TGTGCCACCAGATCCGGGACAGGGAATCAGCCCCAGCATTTT

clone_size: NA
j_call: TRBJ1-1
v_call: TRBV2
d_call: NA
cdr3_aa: CASSEGRGRNTEAFF
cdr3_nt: TGTGCCAGCAGTGAGGGGCGGGGGAGGAACACTGAAGCTTTCTTT

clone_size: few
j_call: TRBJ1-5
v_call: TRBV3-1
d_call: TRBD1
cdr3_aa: CASSHAGTGVQPQHF
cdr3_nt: TGTGCCAGCAGCCATGCCGGGACAGGGGTTCAGCCCCAGCATTTT

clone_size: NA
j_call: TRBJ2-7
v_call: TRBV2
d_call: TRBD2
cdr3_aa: CASRGGVAGVYEQYF
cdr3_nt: TGTGCCAGCAGGGGAGGCGTAGCGGGAGTATACGAGCAGTACTTC

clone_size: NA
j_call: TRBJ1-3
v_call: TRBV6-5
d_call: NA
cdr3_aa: CASRRRVPSSGNTIYF
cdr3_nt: TGTGCCAGCAGGCGCCGGGTTCCGAGCTCTGGAAACACCATATATTTT

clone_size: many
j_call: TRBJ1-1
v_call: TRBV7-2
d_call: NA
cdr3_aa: CASSLAMGAWTEAFF
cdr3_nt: TGTGCCAGCAGCTTAGCAATGGGGGCGTGGACTGAAGCTTTCTTT

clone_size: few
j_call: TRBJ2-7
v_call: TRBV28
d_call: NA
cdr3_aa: CASSLFLGDRSEQYF
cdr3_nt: TGTGCCAGCAGTTTATTTCTAGGAGATCGGAGTGAGCAGTACTTC

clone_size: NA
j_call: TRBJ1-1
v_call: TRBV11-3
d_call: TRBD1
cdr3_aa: CASSGGTGGWTEAFF
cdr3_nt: TGTGCCAGCAGCGGCGGGACAGGGGGCTGGACTGAAGCTTTCTTT

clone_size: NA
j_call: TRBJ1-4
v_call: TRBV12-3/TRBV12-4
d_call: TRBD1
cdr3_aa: CASNSDRGPSEKLFF
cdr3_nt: TGTGCCAGCAATTCCGACAGGGGGCCAAGTGAAAAACTGTTTTTT

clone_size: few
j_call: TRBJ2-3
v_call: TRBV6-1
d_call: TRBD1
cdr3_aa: CASSAGQDVGTQYF
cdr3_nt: TGTGCCAGCAGTGCGGGACAGGATGTCGGTACGCAGTATTTT